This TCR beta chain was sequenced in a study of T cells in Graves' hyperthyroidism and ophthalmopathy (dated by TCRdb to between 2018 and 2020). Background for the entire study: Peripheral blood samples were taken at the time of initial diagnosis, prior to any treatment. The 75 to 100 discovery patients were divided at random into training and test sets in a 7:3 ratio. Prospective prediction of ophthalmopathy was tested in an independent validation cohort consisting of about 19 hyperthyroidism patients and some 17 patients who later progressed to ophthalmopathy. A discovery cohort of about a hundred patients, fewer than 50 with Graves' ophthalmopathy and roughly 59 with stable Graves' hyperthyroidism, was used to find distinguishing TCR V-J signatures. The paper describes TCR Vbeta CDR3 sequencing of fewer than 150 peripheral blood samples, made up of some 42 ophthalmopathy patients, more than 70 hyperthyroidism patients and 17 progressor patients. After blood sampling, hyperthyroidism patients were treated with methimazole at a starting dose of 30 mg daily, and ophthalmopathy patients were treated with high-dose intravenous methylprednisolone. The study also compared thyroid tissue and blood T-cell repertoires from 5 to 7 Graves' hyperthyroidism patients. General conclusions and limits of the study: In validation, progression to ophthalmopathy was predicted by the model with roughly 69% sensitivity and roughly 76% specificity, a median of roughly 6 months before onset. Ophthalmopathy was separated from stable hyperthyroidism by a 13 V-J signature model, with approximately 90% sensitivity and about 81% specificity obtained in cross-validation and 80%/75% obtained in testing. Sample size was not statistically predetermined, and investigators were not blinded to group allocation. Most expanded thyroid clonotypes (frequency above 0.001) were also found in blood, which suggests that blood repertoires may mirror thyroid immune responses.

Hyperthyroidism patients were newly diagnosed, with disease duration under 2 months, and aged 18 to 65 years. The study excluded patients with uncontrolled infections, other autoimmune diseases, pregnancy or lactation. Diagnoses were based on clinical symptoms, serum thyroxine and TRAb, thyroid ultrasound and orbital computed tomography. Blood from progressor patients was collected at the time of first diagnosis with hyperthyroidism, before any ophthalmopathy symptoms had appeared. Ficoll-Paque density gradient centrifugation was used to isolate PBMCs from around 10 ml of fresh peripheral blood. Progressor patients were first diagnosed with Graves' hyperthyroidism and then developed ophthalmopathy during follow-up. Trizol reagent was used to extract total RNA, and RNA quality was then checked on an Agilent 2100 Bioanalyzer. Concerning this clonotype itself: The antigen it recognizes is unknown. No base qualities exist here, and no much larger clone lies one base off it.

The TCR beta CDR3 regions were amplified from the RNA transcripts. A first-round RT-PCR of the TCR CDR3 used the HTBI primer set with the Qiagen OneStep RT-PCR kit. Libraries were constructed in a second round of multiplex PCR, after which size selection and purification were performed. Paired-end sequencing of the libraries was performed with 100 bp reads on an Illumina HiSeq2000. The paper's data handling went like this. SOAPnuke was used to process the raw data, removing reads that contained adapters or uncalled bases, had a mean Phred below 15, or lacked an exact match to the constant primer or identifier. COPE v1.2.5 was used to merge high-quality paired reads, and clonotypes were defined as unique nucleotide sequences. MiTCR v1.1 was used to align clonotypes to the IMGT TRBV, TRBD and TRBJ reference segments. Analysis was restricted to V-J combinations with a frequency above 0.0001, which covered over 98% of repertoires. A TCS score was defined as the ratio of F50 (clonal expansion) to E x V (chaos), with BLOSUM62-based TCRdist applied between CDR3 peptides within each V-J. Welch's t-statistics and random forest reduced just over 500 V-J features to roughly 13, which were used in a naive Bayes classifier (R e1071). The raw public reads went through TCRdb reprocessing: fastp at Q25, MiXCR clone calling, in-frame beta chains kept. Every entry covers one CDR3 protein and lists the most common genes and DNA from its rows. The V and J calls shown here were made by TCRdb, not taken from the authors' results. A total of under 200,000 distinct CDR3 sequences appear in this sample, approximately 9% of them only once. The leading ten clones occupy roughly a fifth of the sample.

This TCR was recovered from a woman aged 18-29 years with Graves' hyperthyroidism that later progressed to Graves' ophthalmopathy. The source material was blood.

Read as DNA, the sequence is TGCAGTGCTAATAAGCTGCTCACAGATACGCAGTATTTT. It translates as CSANKLLTDTQYF. Recombination connected TRBV20-1 to TRBJ2-3; no D gene can be assigned with confidence. Measured from the cysteine to the phenylalanine, the CDR3 is 13 residues long. CDR3 DNA only is kept here, 39 bases in frame from base 1. Trimming costs V 4 bases and J 2 bases, and their ends lie 10 bases apart. Based on the germline V gene (reference sequence), the CDR1 and CDR2 sequences are DFQATT and SNEGSKA.